Described below is a single TCR beta chain sequence and its context. The antigen it binds to is not known. No base quality information exists; no much larger clone differs at one position. Including cysteine and phenylalanine, the CDR3 has 14 amino acids. Of the read, only the CDR3 DNA is kept; its 42 bases are in frame from base 1. V is pared back by 2 bases and J by 6 bases, with 12 bases lying between the germline termini. This entry belongs to a study of naive and memory T cell subsets (dated by TCRdb to about 2017). As for the study more broadly: The study applied an open-source, UMI-based TCR alpha and beta sequencing pipeline to sorted naive and memory peripheral blood T cell subsets. Complete agreement was observed between the functional CMV T cell responses and the IgG serology results. RNA was DNase-treated and reverse transcribed with TCR constant-region primers, mostly using SuperScript III. Overall study outcomes, separate from this receptor: Single alpha or beta chain sequences, rather than paired alpha/beta receptors, were used to define clonotypes. RNA-based TCR counts may be affected by expression changes linked to T cell activation and differentiation. Naive repertoires, especially CD8, contained a few larger clonotypes, possibly memory cells re-expressing CD45RA. In both CD4 and CD8 cells, the Gini index increased while Shannon and inverse Simpson diversity decreased from naive through CM, EM and EMRA. No ground truth was available to validate the repertoire findings for the naive and memory subsets. TCR abundance followed a power law whose exponent differed between naive and memory subsets but was consistent across the three individuals. After error correction, over 90% of naive TCR sequences appeared only once, giving much steeper abundance distributions than memory subsets.

The library was generated by UMI-ligation and nested PCR. An equimolar mix of two oligonucleotides covering both TRBC1 and TRBC2 was used as the beta constant-region primer. The ligated cDNA went through four rounds of PCR with nested alpha and beta constant-region primers together with the SP2 primer. A single-stranded oligonucleotide bearing the SP2 primer plus a 12-nucleotide UMI was ligated onto the 3' end of the cDNA by T4 RNA ligase 1. Incubation of the ligation reaction was carried out at 16 degrees C for about 18-25 hours. PCR2 was typically performed as a SYBR Green qPCR and was stopped at a predetermined threshold so that over-amplification was prevented. Agencourt AMPure XP magnetic beads were used for all purifications after the first. Library quantification was done by Qubit, followed by a TapeStation check on which the main peak was expected at around 650 bp. Pooled libraries were sequenced on an Illumina MiSeq with v2 2x251 paired-end kits, typically giving about 0.95-2.2 million reads per sample. Each sample's library went into the pool at about 4.1 nM, and about 4.5-8% PhiX was added to help with cluster recognition. Processing in the source paper ran as follows. Using tag matching that tolerated one base-pair mismatch, Decombinator assigned V and J genes to FASTQ reads that had been processed by Demultiplexor. Collapsinator relied on UMIs to fix sequencing errors as well as frequency errors caused by PCR heterogeneity. CDR3Translator translated TCRs and extracted CDR3s from the conserved cysteine to the FGXG phenylalanine, flagging non-productive sequences. Gini, Shannon entropy and inverse Simpson indices were computed after subsampling the repertoires to the same number of UMI-defined TCRs. Power-law fits to clonotype abundance distributions were performed by maximum likelihood within the linear range. Similar UMI counts, unique TCR numbers and clonal distributions were obtained with the pipeline and with MIGEC on one naive CD8 sample. In one analysis, naive TCRs also found in any memory subset of the same donor were removed from the naive repertoire. A set of several thousand CMV-associated CDR3 sequences, compiled from VDJdb and a published dataset, was used to search the repertoires. The public sequencing data were trimmed at Q25 with fastp and processed into clonotypes with MiXCR by TCRdb, which kept only in-frame beta chains. For every CDR3 protein sequence, its rows merge into one entry that carries the most common genes and DNA. The V and J calls here are based on TCRdb, not the publication. Across this sample there are 130,000 to 150,000 distinct CDR3 sequences, with about 23% seen only once. Together, the top ten hold over 0.09% of the sample.

From the second PCR step onward, the TCR alpha chain libraries and the TCR beta chain libraries were amplified separately. The CMV status of each donor was determined by measuring IFNgamma production from CD4+ T cells after fresh PBMCs had been stimulated overnight with CMV viral lysate. CD4 T cells were positively selected with Miltenyi beads, followed by positive selection of CD8 T cells from the CD4-negative fraction. After staining for CD3, CD4, CD8, CD45RA, CD27 and a live/dead dye, cells were sorted on a BD Aria II into four subsets based on CD45RA and CD27. A few healthy volunteers provided blood, and the blood of each volunteer was split into CD4 and CD8 T cells and then into four differentiation subsets. Approximately 110 ml of peripheral blood was taken from each donor, and PBMC were separated by density-gradient centrifugation on Ficoll-Paque PLUS. Sorted cells were lysed in RLT buffer, and RNA was extracted with a Qiagen RNeasy kit and stored at -80°C.

Sequencing was done on a sample of naive CD4+ T cells from blood. This sample's cell subset or site label indicates: naive T cells, CD45RA high CD27+. Recombination joined TRBV12-3 or TRBV12-4 with TRBJ2-3, with the identity of the D gene unclear. The TCR was taken from a human donor in good health. The DNA is TGTGCCAGCAGTTTATTGATGGCGCGGGATACGCAGTATTTT. Protein translation: CASSLLMARDTQYF.